This T cell receptor (beta chain) originates from a study of blood T cell repertoires in COVID-19. Study at large: Acute-phase and convalescent COVID-19 samples originated in the United States, Italy and Spain. The cDNA or gDNA used as material had been derived from T cells, B-cell-depleted T cells, or PBMCs.

Per the study methods: Nucleated cell number was recorded as an estimate derived from reference gene primer amplification. TCRdb keeps only in-frame clones here, not all; method: immunoSEQ multiplex PCR. The DNA was the basis for D and trimming; V, J and clone size are from that table. The sample includes around 69,000 clones, 70% to 90% of them seen just once. This CDR3 has 17 amino acids. Germline V gene sequence: CDR1 SGHVS, CDR2 FQNEAQ. V was cut by 1 base and J by 4 bases, with 20 bases left in between. This TCR was recovered from a man aged 45 to 65 with acute or convalescent COVID-19. V gene TRBV7-8 combines with J gene TRBJ2-7; D possibly corresponds to TRBD1 (5 bases). The sequenced material came from peripheral blood. The DNA for the CDR3 is TGTGCCAGCAGCTTAGGTATGACAGTTGATAATAGGTACGAGCAGTACTTC. Its translation is CASSLGMTVDNRYEQYF.